The source of this TCR beta chain is a study of read filtering for tumor transcriptome and immune sequencing. Study results and limitations: Compared with RNA-seq, IR-seq gave much higher clonotype depth and reliability. Without single-read clonotypes, shared clonotype proportions correlated more between IR-seq and RNA-seq.

The library was built from roughly 400 ng RNA with molecular barcoded adaptors for alpha/delta and beta/gamma chains. TCRdb redid the calling of the reads with MiXCR, one entry per CDR3 protein. Among over 50,000 distinct CDR3 sequences listed, 15% to 25% were seen once. This clonotype was detected many times. The antigen is undetermined. The sequence derives from a donor at least 40 years old with multiple myeloma. The sequencing sample was made of a population of CD138-negative cells sorted from bone marrow.

The CDR3 nucleotides read TGTGCCATCAGTGAGTCGGACAGGGGGCTCCCTGGGGCCAACGTCCTGACTTTC. Translated: CAISESDRGLPGANVLTF. The V gene is TRBV10-3, the J gene TRBJ2-6, with 11 bases that match TRBD1. The CDR3 is 18 residues long. With V trimmed by 0 bases and J by 2 bases, 3 bases remained unmatched. Germline CDR1 reads ENHRY; CDR2 reads SYGVKD.